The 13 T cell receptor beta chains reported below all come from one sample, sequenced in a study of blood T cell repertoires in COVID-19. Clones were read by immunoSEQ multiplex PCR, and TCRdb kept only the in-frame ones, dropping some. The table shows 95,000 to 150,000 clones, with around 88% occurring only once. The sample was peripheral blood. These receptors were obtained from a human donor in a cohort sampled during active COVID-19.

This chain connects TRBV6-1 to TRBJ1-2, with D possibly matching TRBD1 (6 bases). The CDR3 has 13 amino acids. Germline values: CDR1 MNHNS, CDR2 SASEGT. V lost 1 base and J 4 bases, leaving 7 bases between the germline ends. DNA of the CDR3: TGTGCCAGCAGTGAAGTAGGGGGCTATGGCTACACCTTC. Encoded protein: CASSEVGGYGYTF.

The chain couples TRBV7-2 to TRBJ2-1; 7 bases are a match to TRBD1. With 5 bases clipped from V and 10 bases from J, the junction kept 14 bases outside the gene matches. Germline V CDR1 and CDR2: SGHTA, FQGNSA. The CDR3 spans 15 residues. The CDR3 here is CASSQGDRYFFEQFF. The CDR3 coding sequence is TGTGCCAGCAGCCAGGGGGACCGCTACTTCTTCGAGCAGTTCTTC.

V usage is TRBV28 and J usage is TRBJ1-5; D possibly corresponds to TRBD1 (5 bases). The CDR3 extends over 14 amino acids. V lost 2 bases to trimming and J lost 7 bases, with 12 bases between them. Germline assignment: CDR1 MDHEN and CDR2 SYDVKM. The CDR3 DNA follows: TGTGCCAGCAGTTTAGGGGGGATAAACCAGCCCCAGCATTTT. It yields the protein CASSLGGINQPQHF.

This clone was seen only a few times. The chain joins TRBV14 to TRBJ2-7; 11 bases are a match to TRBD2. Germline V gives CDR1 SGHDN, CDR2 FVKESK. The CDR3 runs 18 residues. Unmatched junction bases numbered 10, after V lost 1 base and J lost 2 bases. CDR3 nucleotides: TGTGCCAGCAGCCAAGCGCTAGCGGGAGGTGCTCGGACCTACGAGCAGTACTTC. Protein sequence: CASSQALAGGARTYEQYF.

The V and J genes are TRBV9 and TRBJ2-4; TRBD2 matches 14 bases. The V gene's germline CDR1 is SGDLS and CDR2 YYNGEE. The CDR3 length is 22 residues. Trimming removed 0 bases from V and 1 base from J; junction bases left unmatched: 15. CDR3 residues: CASSVAEGGGLAGVGAKNIQYF. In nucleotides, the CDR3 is TGTGCCAGCAGCGTAGCCGAGGGCGGGGGACTAGCGGGAGTTGGGGCCAAAAACATTCAGTACTTC.

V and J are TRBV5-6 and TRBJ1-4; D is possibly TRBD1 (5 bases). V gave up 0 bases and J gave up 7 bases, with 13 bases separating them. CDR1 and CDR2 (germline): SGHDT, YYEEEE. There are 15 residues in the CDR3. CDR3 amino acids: CASSLGRGRIEKLFF. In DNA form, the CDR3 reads TGTGCCAGCAGCTTGGGAAGGGGCAGGATTGAAAAACTGTTTTTT.

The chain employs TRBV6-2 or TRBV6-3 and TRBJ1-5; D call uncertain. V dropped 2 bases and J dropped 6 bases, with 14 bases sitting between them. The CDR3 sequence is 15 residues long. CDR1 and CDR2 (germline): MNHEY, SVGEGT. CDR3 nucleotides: TGTGCCAGCAGTTACCGGGGTCACCTGTCTCAGCCCCAGCATTTT. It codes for CASSYRGHLSQPQHF.

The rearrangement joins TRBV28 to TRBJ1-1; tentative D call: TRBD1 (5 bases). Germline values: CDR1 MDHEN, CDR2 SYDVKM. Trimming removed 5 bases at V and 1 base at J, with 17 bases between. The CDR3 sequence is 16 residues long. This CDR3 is CASSRRGQLGNTEAFF. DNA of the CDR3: TGTGCCAGCAGTCGGAGGGGCCAACTGGGGAACACTGAAGCTTTCTTT.

The DNA for the CDR3 is TGTGCCAGCAGACCAACAGGGGGGGGGACTGAAGCTTTCTTT. Translating it yields CASRPTGGGTEAFF. The chain couples TRBV27 to TRBJ1-1, with 8 bases aligning to TRBD1. Trimming at V came to 6 bases and at J to 5 bases, leaving 8 bases not matched to a gene. The CDR3 is 14 residues long. Germline lookup yields CDR1 MNHEY and CDR2 SMNVEV (reference sequence).

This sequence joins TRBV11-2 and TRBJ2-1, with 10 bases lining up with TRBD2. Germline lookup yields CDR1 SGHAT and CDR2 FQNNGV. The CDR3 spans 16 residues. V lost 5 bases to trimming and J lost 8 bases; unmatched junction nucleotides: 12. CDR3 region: CASSRTPGTSDHEQFF. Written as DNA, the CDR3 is TGTGCCAGCAGCCGAACTCCCGGGACTAGCGACCATGAGCAGTTCTTC. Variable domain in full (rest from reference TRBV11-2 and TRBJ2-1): EAGVAQSPRYKIIEKRQSVAFWCNPISGHATLYWYQQILGQGPKLLIQFQNNGVVDDSQLPKDRFSAERLKGVDSTLKIQPAKLEDSAVYLCASSRTPGTSDHEQFFGPGTRLTVL.

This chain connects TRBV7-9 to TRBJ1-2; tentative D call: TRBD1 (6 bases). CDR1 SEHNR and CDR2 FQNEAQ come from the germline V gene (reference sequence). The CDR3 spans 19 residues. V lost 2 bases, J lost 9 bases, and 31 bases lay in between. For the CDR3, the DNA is TGTGCCAGCAGCTTATGGTTAACAAGGGACGACAGGTCCAAACCAAGCTACACCTTC. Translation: CASSLWLTRDDRSKPSYTF.

The chain's CDR3 is CASSLVGDKRGVLTF. The CDR3 nucleotides are TGTGCCAGCAGCTTAGTTGGGGACAAAAGGGGTGTCCTGACTTTC. The chain recombines TRBV7-2 with TRBJ2-6; a possible D gene is TRBD1 (6 bases). V lost 1 base to trimming and J lost 13 bases, with 17 bases between them. This CDR3 contains 15 residues. Germline V CDR1 and CDR2: SGHTA, FQGNSA.

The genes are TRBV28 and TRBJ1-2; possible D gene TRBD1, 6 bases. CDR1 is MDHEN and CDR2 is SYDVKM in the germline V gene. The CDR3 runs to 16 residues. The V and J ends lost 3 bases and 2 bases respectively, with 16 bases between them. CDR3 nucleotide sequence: TGTGCCAGCAGTTTGTCTAACAGGGTAGCAAACTATGGCTACACCTTC. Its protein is CASSLSNRVANYGYTF.